This entry lists 19 T cell receptor beta chains sequenced from one sample in a study of T-cell reconstitution after alpha-beta-depleted transplantation in children. A TCRbeta library incorporating unique molecular identifiers was prepared. TCRdb re-derived calls from the PCR reads in MiXCR, one entry per CDR3 protein. The sample yields about 240,000 distinct CDR3 sequences, roughly 23% seen once. The sequences come from PBMCs, collected before TCRalphabeta/CD19-depleted stem cell transplant. Receptors were obtained from a girl aged 2 to 10 with Fanconi anemia, due to receive a stem cell transplant.

At least ten counts were recorded for this clonotype. The V and J genes are TRBV4-2 and TRBJ2-7; the D is unclear. Germline V gives CDR1 LGHNA, CDR2 YNFKEQ. The CDR3 has 14 amino acids. V lost 4 bases and J 4 bases, leaving 14 bases between the germline ends. The CDR3: CASSPDPIPYEQYF. The CDR3 nucleotides read TGTGCCAGCAGCCCCGACCCTATTCCTTACGAGCAGTACTTC.

This clonotype came up a few times. This sequence joins TRBV7-9 and TRBJ2-1; D unresolved. Germline CDR1 and CDR2: SEHNR and FQNEAQ (reference sequence). The CDR3 is 13 amino acids. Trimming took off 3 bases at V and 5 bases at J, with 8 bases between the two ends. CDR3 in amino acids: CASSFGGHNEQFF. CDR3 sequence (DNA): TGTGCCAGCAGCTTCGGCGGCCACAATGAGCAGTTCTTC.

J is TRBJ2-2 and V is TRBV5-1; D might be TRBD1 (5 bases). There are 15 residues in the CDR3. V was cut by 2 bases and J by 4 bases, with 12 bases left in between. Germline CDR1 reads SGHRS; CDR2 reads YFSETQ. The CDR3 region is CASSFRGGGTGELFF. The CDR3 DNA sequence: TGCGCCAGCAGCTTTAGGGGCGGCGGCACCGGGGAGCTGTTTTTT.

This clonotype was picked up a small number of times. The V call is TRBV7-2, the J call TRBJ2-7, with TRBD2 matching over 9 bases. The CDR3 consists of 13 residues. J lost 6 bases, V lost 3 bases, and 3 bases had no gene match. Germline CDR1 is SGHTA and CDR2 is FQGNSA. The CDR3 loop reads CASSFKREAEQYF. The CDR3 DNA follows: TGTGCCAGCAGCTTCAAGCGGGAGGCCGAGCAGTACTTC.

The genes are TRBV20-1 and TRBJ2-3, with 11 nucleotides matching TRBD2. The CDR3 is 16 amino acids. Per germline, CDR1 DFQATT and CDR2 SNEGSKA (reference sequence). CDR3 nucleotide sequence: TGCACGATACTAGCGGGAGCGTCTCTTAGCACAGATACGCAGTATTTT. Amino acids: CTILAGASLSTDTQYF.

The chain carries TRBV20-1 and TRBJ2-7, with a tentative D call TRBD1 (6 bases). V lost 3 bases, J lost 1 base, and 13 bases lay in between. This CDR3 spans 14 amino acids. The germline gives CDR1 DFQATT, CDR2 SNEGSKA (reference sequence). CDR3 protein: CSASWTVSSYEQYF. The DNA for the CDR3 is TGCAGTGCTAGTTGGACAGTAAGTTCCTACGAGCAGTACTTC.

This clonotype has at least ten counts. This chain uses TRBV5-5 with TRBJ2-2; D possibly corresponds to TRBD2 (5 bases). V lost 4 bases, J lost 7 bases, and 14 bases lay in between. The germline V gene has CDR1 SGHKS and CDR2 YYEKEE (reference sequence). The CDR3 totals 14 residues. This chain's CDR3 is CASSPRTGNGELFF. The CDR3 nucleotides are TGTGCCAGCAGCCCACGGACGGGGAACGGGGAGCTGTTTTTT.

J is TRBJ2-1 and V is TRBV7-9; D tentatively fits TRBD1 or TRBD2 (6 bases each). CDR3 size: 16 residues. Germline CDR1 reads SEHNR; CDR2 reads FQNEAQ (reference sequence). The V gene lost 3 bases and the J gene lost 6 bases, with 18 bases spanning the gap. The CDR3 protein is CASSFISGKGGNEQFF. The CDR3 DNA sequence: TGTGCCAGCAGCTTTATTAGCGGCAAAGGGGGCAATGAGCAGTTCTTC.

In this sample, this clonotype turned up many times. CDR3 nucleotides: TGTGCCAGCAGCTCTAACCCGGGACTAGCGGGAGGCGAGACCCAGTACTTC. Translation gives CASSSNPGLAGGETQYF. The chain has TRBV5-5 and TRBJ2-5; TRBD2 matches 15 bases. The CDR3 covers 17 residues. V lost 3 bases, J lost 5 bases, and 8 bases stayed unmatched. CDR1 is SGHKS and CDR2 is YYEKEE in the germline V gene (reference sequence).

The V gene is TRBV12-3 or TRBV12-4, the J gene TRBJ2-4, with D tentatively TRBD2 (7 bases). The V gene lost 6 bases and the J gene lost 0 bases, with 15 bases spanning the gap. The CDR3 extends over 16 amino acids. CDR3 sequence reads: CASSPGGPLAKNIQYF. CDR3 sequence (DNA): TGTGCCAGCAGCCCCGGGGGGCCCCTAGCCAAAAACATTCAGTACTTC.

This clonotype was counted ten times or more. At one end the junction does not follow the germline gene, possibly because of a read error. J is TRBJ2-1 and V is TRBV7-3; 7 positions match TRBD2. CDR3 length: 13 residues. CDR1 and CDR2 from the germline V gene are SGHTA and FQGTGA. As DNA, the CDR3 is TGTGCCAGCAGTTTGACTAGCCTCAATCAGCAGTTCTTC. Its protein is CASSLTSLNQQFF.

The chain carries TRBV7-3 and TRBJ2-7; 7 nucleotides align to TRBD2. V shed 5 bases and J 0 bases; nucleotides not matched to a gene: 7. In germline, CDR1 is SGHTA, CDR2 FQGTGA. This CDR3 has 15 residues. Here the CDR3 reads CASSESGGNSYEQYF. The CDR3 DNA reads as TGTGCCAGCAGCGAATCGGGGGGTAACTCCTACGAGCAGTACTTC.

The chain recombines TRBV30 with TRBJ2-7; 8 bases line up with TRBD1. Unmatched junction bases numbered 6, after V lost 2 bases and J lost 3 bases. Per the germline V gene, CDR1 is GTSNPN and CDR2 is SVGIG (reference sequence). The CDR3 loop spans 14 amino acids. CDR3 nucleotides: TGTGCCTGGAGTTGGACAGGGTATTTCTACGAGCAGTACTTC. Residues: CAWSWTGYFYEQYF.

V usage is TRBV20-1 and J usage is TRBJ2-2; 11 nucleotides line up with TRBD1. Germline loops: CDR1 DFQATT, CDR2 SNEGSKA (reference sequence). The CDR3 has 14 amino acids. J gave up 4 bases and V 6 bases, and 4 bases lay outside the gene matches. The DNA of the CDR3 is TGCAGTGCCCCGGACAGGGGGCGCACCGGGGAGCTGTTTTTT. This translates into CSAPDRGRTGELFF.

A single count supports this clonotype. The chain is built from TRBV9 and TRBJ2-6; unclear D gene. The CDR3 covers 12 residues. V lost 3 bases to trimming and J lost 2 bases, with 0 bases between them. Germline assignment: CDR1 SGDLS and CDR2 YYNGEE. For the CDR3, the DNA is TGTGCCAGCAGCGCTGGGGCCAACGTCCTGACTTTC. It is translated as CASSAGANVLTF.

This clonotype was detected ten times or more. The genes are TRBV4-1 and TRBJ1-1; D is perhaps TRBD1 (5 bases). The V end lost 4 bases, the J end lost 4 bases, and 16 bases lay between the germline ends. The CDR3 extends over 15 amino acids. In germline, CDR1 is MGHRA, CDR2 YSYEKL. The CDR3 loop is CASSLSPSGFTEAFF. DNA of the CDR3: TGCGCCAGCAGCCTCTCCCCCTCAGGGTTCACTGAAGCTTTCTTT.

This clonotype occurred many times. The CDR3 DNA is TGTGCCAGCAGTTTCCCCTATAGCGGGGGTGACCAAGAGACCCAGTACTTC. Translated: CASSFPYSGGDQETQYF. The chain joins TRBV28 to TRBJ2-5; the match to TRBD2 covers 9 bases. This CDR3 comprises 17 residues. Germline CDR1 and CDR2: MDHEN and SYDVKM. V gave up 3 bases and J gave up 0 bases; unmatched junction bases: 8.

This clonotype turned up a few times. The J gene is TRBJ1-6, the V gene TRBV25-1; 7 bases match TRBD1. The CDR3 is made up of 16 amino acids. CDR1 is MGHDK, CDR2 SYGVNS, per germline. V shed 3 bases, J shed 10 bases, and the junction held 12 bases outside the gene matches. The CDR3 loop is CASSDTRTGQRSPLHF. The CDR3 coding sequence is TGTGCCAGCAGTGACACACGGACAGGTCAGCGATCACCCCTCCACTTT.

With regard to this clonotype: This clone may be a read error of a much larger clone one base away. The chain recombines TRBV5-1 with TRBJ2-7; D is ambiguous. Trimming cost V 1 base and J 4 bases, with 12 bases left between them. Germline CDR1 reads SGHRS; CDR2 reads YFSETQ. This CDR3 spans 14 amino acids. CDR3 DNA: TGCGCCAGCAGCTTGTCTGGAAAGCTATACGAGCAGTACTTC. Translated, it gives CASSLSGKLYEQYF.